The present T cell receptor beta chain was sequenced within a study of radiotherapy plus CTLA-4 blockade in lung cancer. Whole-study results and caveats: In blood, TCR clones derived from the tumor expanded after radiotherapy plus ipilimumab.

Profiled with immunoSEQ multiplex PCR; TCRdb holds only in-frame clones, not every one. The table lists around 120,000 clones, approximately 84% of them singletons. Concerning this clone: Its specificity is unknown.

Sequenced here: peripheral blood, sampled from a patient treated with radiotherapy plus ipilimumab. The sequence was collected from a human donor with non-small cell lung cancer who had a partial response to radiotherapy plus ipilimumab.

The DNA for the CDR3 is TGTGCCAGCAGTGACCGGTTCGCTAGCGGGAAAACCTACAATGAGCAGTTCTTC. It encodes CASSDRFASGKTYNEQFF. The genes are TRBV6-4 and TRBJ2-1; 9 bases are a match to TRBD2. CDR3 length equals 18 residues. Germline V gives CDR1 MRHNA, CDR2 SNTAGT. The V segment lost 2 bases and the J segment 2 bases; nucleotides outside the gene matches: 10.